The sequence of this T cell receptor beta chain was determined in a study of T cell responses to AZD1222 COVID-19 vaccine. General study points: Without day 14 samples, only post-peak T cell repertoires were studied. Clonal diversity may have been underestimated, and the donors were mostly white British, with more females than males. Vaccination with two AZD1222 doses was followed by a rise in Spike-specific TCR breadth and depth.

This clone occurred once. Its antigen is not identified. CDR3 length equals 14 residues. V lost 3 bases and J lost 3; bases outside the gene matches: 4. Germline loops: CDR1 SEHNR, CDR2 FQNEAQ (reference sequence). Assay: immunoSEQ multiplex PCR; the TCRdb copy retains only in-frame clones and omits some. The sample records some 79,000 clones, about three quarters being singletons. The material sequenced was peripheral blood, taken 28 days after the second AZD1222 dose. The gene calls are TRBV7-9 and TRBJ2-5; 7 bases map to TRBD1. The TCR originated in an adult who received the AZD1222 COVID-19 vaccine. CDR3 residues: CASSLTGTEETQYF. DNA for the CDR3: TGTGCCAGCAGCTTGACCGGGACAGAAGAGACCCAGTACTTC.